The source of this T cell receptor (beta chain) is a study of response to subunit inactivated influenza vaccine. After removal of 4 bases from V and 8 bases from J, the junction contained 11 bases not matched to a gene. There are 15 residues in the CDR3. The germline V gene encodes CDR1 DFQATT and CDR2 SNEGSKA (reference sequence). Study-wide points: With each seasonal influenza vaccination, the authors suggested, few new T cells are recruited.

Worth noting for this clonotype: Its matching antigen is unknown.

One entry per CDR3 protein, called by TCRdb with MiXCR from the RT-PCR reads. The sample carries over 300,000 distinct CDR3 sequences, just over 20% recorded once. The receptor was isolated from a man aged 45 to 70 who received an inactivated influenza vaccine. V is TRBV20-1 and J is TRBJ2-1, with TRBD2 identical over 10 bases. The material sequenced was PBMCs from blood, taken about 20 months after vaccination. CDR3: CSATSGTSVGDEQFF. Written as DNA, the CDR3 is TGCAGTGCTACTTCTGGGACTAGCGTGGGCGATGAGCAGTTCTTC.